This T cell receptor (beta chain) was recovered during a study of human T cells and chemical hapten exposure. Notes on the study in general: Following DPC sensitization, TCRs present above 1 in 1000 frequency showed no change. Donor immune responses may differ from healthy people's, since all donors had alopecia.

CDR1 LNHDA and CDR2 SQIVND come from the germline V gene (reference sequence). With 4 bases removed from V and 5 bases from J, the gap between germline ends came to 17 bases. The length of the CDR3 is 15 residues. Time point noted: patch test 2, 6 weeks after DPC sensitization. Treatment reported: therapeutic diphenylcyclopropenone sensitization with weekly scalp DPC. Regarding this clonotype: Antigen unknown.

TCRdb used MiXCR to reprocess the RACE reads, holding one entry per CDR3 protein. This table holds around 130,000 distinct CDR3 sequences, about 10% found once. The genes are TRBV19 and TRBJ2-5, with a possible D match to TRBD2 (5 bases). The material was whole blood, obtained in connection with sensitization to the hapten diphenylcyclopropenone (DPC). The clonotype was recovered from a woman aged 50 to 60 with alopecia areata. Some clones in this sample may be carry-over from other donors' samples. CDR3 residues: CASSTGIHGLETQYF. CDR3 sequence (DNA): TGTGCCAGTAGTACGGGGATACATGGACTCGAGACCCAGTACTTC.